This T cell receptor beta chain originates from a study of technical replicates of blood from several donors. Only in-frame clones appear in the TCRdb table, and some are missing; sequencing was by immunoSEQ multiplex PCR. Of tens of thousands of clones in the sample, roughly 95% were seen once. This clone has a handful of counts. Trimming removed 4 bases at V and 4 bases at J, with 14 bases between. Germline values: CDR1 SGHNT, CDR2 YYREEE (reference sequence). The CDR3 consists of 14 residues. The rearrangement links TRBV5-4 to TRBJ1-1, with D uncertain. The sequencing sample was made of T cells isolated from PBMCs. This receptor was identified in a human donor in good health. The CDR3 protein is CASSLPVPGTEAFF. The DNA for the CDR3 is TGTGCCAGCAGCCTTCCGGTTCCGGGCACTGAAGCTTTCTTT.